The 8 T cell receptor beta chains presented below share a single source sample, sequenced in a study of CD8+ T cells in alopecia areata. Reverse transcription of extracted RNA yielded cDNA, which provided the sequencing template. Clones were read by immunoSEQ multiplex PCR, and TCRdb kept only the in-frame ones, dropping some. This table has 93,000 or so clones, approximately 52% appearing once. The sample was CD4+ T cells sorted from blood. These receptors were obtained from a human donor in good health.

J is TRBJ1-2 and V is TRBV28; D remains ambiguous. Trimming pared 2 bases from V and 1 base from J, leaving 8 bases between. Per germline, CDR1 MDHEN and CDR2 SYDVKM. This CDR3 is 14 amino acids long. The CDR3 sequence is CASSLPTVNYGYTF. The CDR3 DNA follows: TGTGCCAGCAGTTTACCGACCGTTAACTATGGCTACACCTTC.

V and J are TRBV11-1 and TRBJ2-1; the D gene is possibly TRBD2 (5 bases). V lost 7 bases, J lost 5 bases, and 15 bases lay in between. CDR3 size: 14 residues. Looked up from germline, CDR1 is SGHAT and CDR2 is FQDESV (reference sequence). The CDR3 loop is CASKERERDNEQFF. CDR3 nucleotide sequence: TGTGCCAGCAAGGAGAGGGAACGCGACAATGAGCAGTTCTTC. Full variable domain (outside the CDR3, taken from reference TRBV11-1 and TRBJ2-1): EAEVAQSPRYKITEKSQAVAFWCDPISGHATLYWYRQILGQGPELLVQFQDESVVDDSQLPKDRFSAERLKGVDSTLKIQPAELGDSAMYLCASKERERDNEQFFGPGTRLTVL.

This clone was observed a handful of times. The V call is TRBV10-3, the J call TRBJ1-5, with 7 bases matching TRBD1. CDR3 length: 13 residues. The junction had 5 bases not matched to a gene; V was cut back by 8 bases and J by 4 bases. Germline values: CDR1 ENHRY, CDR2 SYGVKD. CDR3 in amino acids: CAIGQDANQPQHF. Here the CDR3 DNA reads TGTGCCATCGGACAGGACGCTAATCAGCCCCAGCATTTT.

This chain links TRBV5-1 with TRBJ1-2; TRBD1 is a possible D gene (5 bases). Trimming removed 1 base at V and 4 bases at J, with 17 bases between. Per germline, CDR1 SGHRS and CDR2 YFSETQ. There are 16 residues in the CDR3. CDR3 residues: CASSLTGRQGGYGYTF. CDR3 sequence (DNA): TGCGCCAGCAGCTTGACTGGGCGGCAGGGAGGCTATGGCTACACCTTC. Filled out from reference TRBV5-1 and TRBJ1-2, the complete variable domain reads KAGVTQTPRYLIKTRGQQVTLSCSPISGHRSVSWYQQTPGQGLQFLFEYFSETQRNKGNFPGRFSGRQFSNSRSEMNVSTLELGDSALYLCASSLTGRQGGYGYTFGSGTRLTVV.

Only a few counts were recorded for this clone. The rearrangement uses TRBV7-9 and TRBJ2-7; D might be TRBD1 (6 bases). The V and J ends lost 5 bases and 4 bases respectively, with 24 bases between them. Germline V gives CDR1 SEHNR, CDR2 FQNEAQ (reference sequence). The CDR3 is made up of 17 amino acids. The CDR3 region is CASSPAVGQGRIYEQYF. The CDR3 region has the DNA TGTGCCAGCAGCCCAGCGGTGGGACAAGGGCGGATTTACGAGCAGTACTTC.

The genes are TRBV30 and TRBJ2-4; D is possibly TRBD2 (6 bases). Germline V lookup: CDR1 GTSNPN, CDR2 SVGIG (reference sequence). V lost 0 bases, J lost 0 bases, and 9 bases lay in between. The CDR3 is 15 residues long. The CDR3 region is CAWSVGGIAKNIQYF. As DNA, the CDR3 is TGTGCCTGGAGTGTAGGCGGGATAGCCAAAAACATTCAGTACTTC.

This clone was seen a handful of times. This sequence joins TRBV19 and TRBJ2-2; 10 bases line up with TRBD2. Germline-derived CDR1 and CDR2 are LNHDA and SQIVND (reference sequence). V shed 9 bases, J shed 5 bases, and the junction held 9 bases outside the gene matches. CDR3 length equals 15 residues. The CDR3 DNA sequence: TGTGCCAGCGACCAGCGGGGGGGCCGAACCGGGGAGCTGTTTTTT. Protein sequence: CASDQRGGRTGELFF.

This clone occurred a few times. The chain couples TRBV27 to TRBJ1-1; 9 nucleotides align to TRBD1. Germline loops: CDR1 MNHEY, CDR2 SMNVEV (reference sequence). This CDR3 comprises 16 residues. The V and J ends lost 6 bases and 0 bases, in that order; junction bases with no gene match: 8. The CDR3 nucleotides are TGTGCCAGCAGCCCCGGGACAGGGCCGATGAACACTGAAGCTTTCTTT. It yields the protein CASSPGTGPMNTEAFF.